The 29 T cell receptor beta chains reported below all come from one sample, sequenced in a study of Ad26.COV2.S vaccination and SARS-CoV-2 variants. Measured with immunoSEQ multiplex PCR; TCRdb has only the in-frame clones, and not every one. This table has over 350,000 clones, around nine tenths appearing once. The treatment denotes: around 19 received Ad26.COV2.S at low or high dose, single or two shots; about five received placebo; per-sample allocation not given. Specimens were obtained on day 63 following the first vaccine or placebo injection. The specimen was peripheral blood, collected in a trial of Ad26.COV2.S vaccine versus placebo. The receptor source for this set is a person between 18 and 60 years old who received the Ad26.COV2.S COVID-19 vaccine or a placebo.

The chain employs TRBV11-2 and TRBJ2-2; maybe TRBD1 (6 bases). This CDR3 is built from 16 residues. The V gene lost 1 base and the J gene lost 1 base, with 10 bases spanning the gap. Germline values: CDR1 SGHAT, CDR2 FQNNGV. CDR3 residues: CASSLAEGVNTGELFF. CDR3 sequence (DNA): TGTGCCAGCAGCTTAGCCGAGGGGGTGAACACCGGGGAGCTGTTTTTT.

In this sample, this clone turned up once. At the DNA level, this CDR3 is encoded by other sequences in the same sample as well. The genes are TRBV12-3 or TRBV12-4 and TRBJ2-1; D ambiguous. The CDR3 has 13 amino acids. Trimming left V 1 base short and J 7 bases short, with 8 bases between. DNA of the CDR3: TGTGCCAGCAGTTTAGGTCTGGGGAATGAGCAGTTCTTC. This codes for CASSLGLGNEQFF.

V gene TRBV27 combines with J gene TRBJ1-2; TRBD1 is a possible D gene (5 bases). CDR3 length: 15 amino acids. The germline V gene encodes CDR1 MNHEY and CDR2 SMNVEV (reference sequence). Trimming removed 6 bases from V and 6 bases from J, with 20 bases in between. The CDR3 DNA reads TGTGCCAGCAGCCGCCTTCCTTTTGGGGGAAATGGCTACACCTTC. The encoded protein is CASSRLPFGGNGYTF.

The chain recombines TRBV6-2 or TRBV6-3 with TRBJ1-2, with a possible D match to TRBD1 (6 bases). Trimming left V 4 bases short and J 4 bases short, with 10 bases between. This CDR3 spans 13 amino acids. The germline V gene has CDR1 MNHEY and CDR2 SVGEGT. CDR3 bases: TGTGCCAGCAGTTCCGGACAGCTCTATGGCTACACCTTC. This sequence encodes CASSSGQLYGYTF.

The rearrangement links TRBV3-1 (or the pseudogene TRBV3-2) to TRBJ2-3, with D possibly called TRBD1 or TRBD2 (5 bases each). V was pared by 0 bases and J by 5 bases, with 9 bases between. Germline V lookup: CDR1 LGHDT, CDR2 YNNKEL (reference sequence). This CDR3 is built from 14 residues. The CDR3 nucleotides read TGTGCCAGCAGCCAAGATGGTGGGGGAGATACGCAGTATTTT. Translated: CASSQDGGGDTQYF.

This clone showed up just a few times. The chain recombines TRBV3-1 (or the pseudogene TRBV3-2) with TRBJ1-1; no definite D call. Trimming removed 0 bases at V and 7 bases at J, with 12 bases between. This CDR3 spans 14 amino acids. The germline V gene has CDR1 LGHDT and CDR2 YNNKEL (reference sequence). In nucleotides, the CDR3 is TGTGCCAGCAGCCAAGAGGACGGCCGGAGTGAAGCTTTCTTT. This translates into CASSQEDGRSEAFF.

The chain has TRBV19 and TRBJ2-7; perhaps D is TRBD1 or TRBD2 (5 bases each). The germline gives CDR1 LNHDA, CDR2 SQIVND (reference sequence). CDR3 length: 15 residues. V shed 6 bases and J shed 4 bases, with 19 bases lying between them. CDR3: CASSLRSGRSYEQYF. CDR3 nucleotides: TGTGCCAGTAGCCTAAGATCGGGACGGTCGTACGAGCAGTACTTC.

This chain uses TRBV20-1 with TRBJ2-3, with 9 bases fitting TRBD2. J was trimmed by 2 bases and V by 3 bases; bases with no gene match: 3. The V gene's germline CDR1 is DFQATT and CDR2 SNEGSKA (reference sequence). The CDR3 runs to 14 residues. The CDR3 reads CSASSSGDTDTQYF. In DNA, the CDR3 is TGCAGTGCTAGTTCTAGCGGGGACACAGATACGCAGTATTTT.

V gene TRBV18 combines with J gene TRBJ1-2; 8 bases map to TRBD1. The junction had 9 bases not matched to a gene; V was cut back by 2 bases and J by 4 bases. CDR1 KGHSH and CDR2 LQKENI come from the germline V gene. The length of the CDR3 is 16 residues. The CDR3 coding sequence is TGTGCCAGCTCACCAACAGGGGGTGAATACGGCTATGGCTACACCTTC. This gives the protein CASSPTGGEYGYGYTF.

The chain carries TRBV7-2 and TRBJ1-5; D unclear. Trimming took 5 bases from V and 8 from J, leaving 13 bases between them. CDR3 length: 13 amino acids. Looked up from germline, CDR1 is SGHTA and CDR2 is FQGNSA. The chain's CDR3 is CASSEKVWEPQHF. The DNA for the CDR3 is TGTGCCAGCAGCGAGAAGGTTTGGGAGCCCCAGCATTTT.

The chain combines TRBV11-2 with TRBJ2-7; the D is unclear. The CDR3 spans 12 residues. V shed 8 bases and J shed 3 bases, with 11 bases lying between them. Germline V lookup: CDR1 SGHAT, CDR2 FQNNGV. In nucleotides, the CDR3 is TGTGCCAGCGCCTCGCGAGACTACGAGCAGTACTTC. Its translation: CASASRDYEQYF.

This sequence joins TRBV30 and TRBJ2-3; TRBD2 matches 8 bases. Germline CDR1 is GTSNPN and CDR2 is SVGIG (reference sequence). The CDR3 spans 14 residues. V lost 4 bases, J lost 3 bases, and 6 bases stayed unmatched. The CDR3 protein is CAWNERGLTDTQYF. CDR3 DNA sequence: TGTGCCTGGAACGAGCGGGGGCTAACAGATACGCAGTATTTT.

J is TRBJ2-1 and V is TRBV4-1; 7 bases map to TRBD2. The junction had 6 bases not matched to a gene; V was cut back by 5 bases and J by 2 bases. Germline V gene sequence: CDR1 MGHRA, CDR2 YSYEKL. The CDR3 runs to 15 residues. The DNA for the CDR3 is TGCGCCAGCAGCACTAGCGAATCTCCCTACAATGAGCAGTTCTTC. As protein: CASSTSESPYNEQFF.

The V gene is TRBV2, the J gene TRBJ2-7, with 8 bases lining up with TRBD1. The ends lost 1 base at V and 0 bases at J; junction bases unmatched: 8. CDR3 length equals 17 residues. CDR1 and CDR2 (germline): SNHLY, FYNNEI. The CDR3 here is CASSEEGTGKRSYEQYF. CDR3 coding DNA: TGTGCCAGCAGTGAAGAGGGGACAGGAAAACGCTCCTACGAGCAGTACTTC.

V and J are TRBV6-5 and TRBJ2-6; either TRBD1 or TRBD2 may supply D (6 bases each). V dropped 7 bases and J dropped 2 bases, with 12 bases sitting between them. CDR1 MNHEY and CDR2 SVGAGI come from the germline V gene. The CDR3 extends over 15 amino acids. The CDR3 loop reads CASTGGVTGANVLTF. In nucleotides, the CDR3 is TGTGCCAGCACCGGGGGCGTCACTGGGGCCAACGTCCTGACTTTC.

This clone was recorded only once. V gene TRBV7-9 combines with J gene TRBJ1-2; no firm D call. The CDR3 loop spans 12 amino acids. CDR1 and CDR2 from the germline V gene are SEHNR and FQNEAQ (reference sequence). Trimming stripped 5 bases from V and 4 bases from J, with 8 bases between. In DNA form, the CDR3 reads TGTGCCAGCAGCCTTCAGAGCTATGGCTACACCTTC. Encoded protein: CASSLQSYGYTF. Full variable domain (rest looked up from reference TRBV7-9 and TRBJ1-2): DTGVSQNPRHKITKRGQNVTFRCDPISEHNRLYWYRQTLGQGPEFLTYFQNEAQLEKSRLLSDRFSAERPKGSFSTLEIQRTEQGDSAMYLCASSLQSYGYTFGSGTRLTVV.

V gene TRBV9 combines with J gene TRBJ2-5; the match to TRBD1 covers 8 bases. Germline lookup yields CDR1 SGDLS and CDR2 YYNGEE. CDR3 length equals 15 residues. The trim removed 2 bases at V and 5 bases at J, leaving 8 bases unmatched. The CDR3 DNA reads TGTGCCAGCAGCGTGTGGCAGGGGGCGAGGGAGACCCAGTACTTC. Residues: CASSVWQGARETQYF.

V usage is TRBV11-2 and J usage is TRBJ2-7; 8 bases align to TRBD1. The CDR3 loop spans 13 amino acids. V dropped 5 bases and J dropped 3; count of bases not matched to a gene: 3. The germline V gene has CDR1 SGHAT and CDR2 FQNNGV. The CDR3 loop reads CASSRDRLYEQYF. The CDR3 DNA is TGTGCCAGCAGCCGGGACAGGCTCTACGAGCAGTACTTC.

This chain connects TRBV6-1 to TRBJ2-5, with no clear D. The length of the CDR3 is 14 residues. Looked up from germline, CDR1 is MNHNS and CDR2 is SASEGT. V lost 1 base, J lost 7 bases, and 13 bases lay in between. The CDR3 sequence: CASSEGPYFGTQYF. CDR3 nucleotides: TGTGCCAGCAGTGAAGGACCCTATTTTGGGACCCAGTACTTC.

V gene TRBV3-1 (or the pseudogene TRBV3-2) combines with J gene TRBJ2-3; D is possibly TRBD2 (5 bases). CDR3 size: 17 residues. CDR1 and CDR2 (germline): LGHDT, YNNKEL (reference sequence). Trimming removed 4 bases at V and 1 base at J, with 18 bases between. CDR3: CASSPGLLKFGTDTQYF. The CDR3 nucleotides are TGTGCCAGCAGCCCCGGACTGCTAAAATTTGGCACAGATACGCAGTATTTT.

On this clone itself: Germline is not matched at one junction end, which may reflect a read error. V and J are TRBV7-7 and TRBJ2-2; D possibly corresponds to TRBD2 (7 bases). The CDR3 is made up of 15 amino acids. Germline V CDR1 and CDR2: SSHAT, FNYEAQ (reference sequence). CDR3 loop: CASSLARGGTGELFF. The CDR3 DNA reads TGTGCTAGCAGCTTAGCGAGGGGGGGCACCGGGGAGCTGTTTTTT.

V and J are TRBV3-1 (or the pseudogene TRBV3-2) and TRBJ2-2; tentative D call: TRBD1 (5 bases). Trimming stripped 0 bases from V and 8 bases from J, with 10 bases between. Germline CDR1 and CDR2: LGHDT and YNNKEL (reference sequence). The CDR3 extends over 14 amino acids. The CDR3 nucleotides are TGTGCCAGCAGCCAAGATACTCGGACAGGGGAGCTGTTTTTT. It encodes CASSQDTRTGELFF.

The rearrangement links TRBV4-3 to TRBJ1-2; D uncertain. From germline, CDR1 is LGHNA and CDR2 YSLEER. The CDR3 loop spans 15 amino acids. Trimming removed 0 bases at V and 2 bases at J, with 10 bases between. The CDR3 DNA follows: TGCGCCAGCAGCCAAGAAGGGCGACAAAACTATGGCTACACCTTC. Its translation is CASSQEGRQNYGYTF.

Here the CDR3 reads CASIHKVGNQPQHF. As DNA, the CDR3 is TGTGCCAGTATCCATAAGGTGGGCAATCAGCCCCAGCATTTT. The chain uses TRBV19 and TRBJ1-5; D gene unclear. The CDR3 is made up of 14 amino acids. V was pared by 7 bases and J by 2 bases, with 12 bases between. Germline V lookup: CDR1 LNHDA, CDR2 SQIVND (reference sequence). The entire variable domain, with the rest obtained from reference TRBV19 and TRBJ1-5, is as follows: DGGITQSPKYLFRKEGQNVTLSCEQNLNHDAMYWYRQDPGQGLRLIYYSQIVNDFQKGDIAEGYSVSREKKESFPLTVTSAQKNPTAFYLCASIHKVGNQPQHFGDGTRLSIL.

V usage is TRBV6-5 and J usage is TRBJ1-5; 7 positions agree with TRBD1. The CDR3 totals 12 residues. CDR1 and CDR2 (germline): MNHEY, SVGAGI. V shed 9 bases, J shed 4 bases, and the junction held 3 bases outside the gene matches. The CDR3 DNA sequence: TGTGCCAGTACAGGGGTTAATCAGCCCCAGCATTTT. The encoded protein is CASTGVNQPQHF.

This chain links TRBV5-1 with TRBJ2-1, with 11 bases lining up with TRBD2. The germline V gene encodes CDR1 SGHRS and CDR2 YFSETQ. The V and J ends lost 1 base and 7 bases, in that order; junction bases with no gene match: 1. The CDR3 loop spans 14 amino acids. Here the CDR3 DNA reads TGCGCCAGCAGCTTGTCTAGCGGGGGGAATGAGCAGTTCTTC. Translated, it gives CASSLSSGGNEQFF.

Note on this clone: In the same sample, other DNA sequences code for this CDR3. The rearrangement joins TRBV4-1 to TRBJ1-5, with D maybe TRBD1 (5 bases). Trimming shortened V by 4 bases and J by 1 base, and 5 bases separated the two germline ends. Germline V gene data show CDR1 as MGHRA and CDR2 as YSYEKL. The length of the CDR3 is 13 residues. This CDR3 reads CASSRQSNQPQHF. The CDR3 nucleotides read TGCGCCAGCAGCCGACAGAGCAATCAGCCCCAGCATTTT.

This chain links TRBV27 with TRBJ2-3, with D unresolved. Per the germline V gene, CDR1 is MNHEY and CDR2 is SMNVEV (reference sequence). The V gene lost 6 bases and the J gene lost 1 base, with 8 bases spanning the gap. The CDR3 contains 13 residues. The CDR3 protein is CASRGWGTDTQYF. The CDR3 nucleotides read TGTGCCAGCAGAGGTTGGGGCACAGATACGCAGTATTTT.

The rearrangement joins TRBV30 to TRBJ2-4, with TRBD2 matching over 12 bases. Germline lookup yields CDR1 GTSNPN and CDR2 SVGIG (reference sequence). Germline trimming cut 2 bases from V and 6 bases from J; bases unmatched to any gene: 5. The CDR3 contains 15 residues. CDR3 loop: CAWSIPTSGGNIQYF. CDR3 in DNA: TGTGCCTGGAGTATACCGACTAGCGGGGGAAACATTCAGTACTTC.